This note documents a single TCR beta chain sequence. Its cognate antigen is unknown. This entry is derived from a study of T cells after yellow fever vaccination. Study summary: When fractions had low cell numbers, they were prepared with SMART-Seq v4 Ultra Low Input. Findings and caveats of the study: It was the secondary response that reached its peak faster, day 5 versus 15, but it was weaker.

The study made its TCR cDNA through 5'RACE template switching. That step introduced a universal primer site along with UMIs. TCRdb ran MiXCR on the 5' RACE reads and lists one entry per CDR3 protein. The sample carries some 560,000 distinct CDR3 sequences, 17% recorded once. The sequences come from PBMCs, collected less than 6 days after the first yellow fever vaccination. The clonotype comes from a man aged 18 to 30 who received the YFV17D yellow fever vaccine.

The CDR3 sequence: CASSQDRRTVLGYTF. DNA of the CDR3: TGCGCCAGCAGCCAAGATAGGAGGACAGTGCTTGGCTACACCTTC. This rearrangement joins TRBV4-3 to TRBJ1-2, with D tentatively TRBD1 (6 bases). The CDR3 is 15 amino acids. Trimming shortened V by 0 bases and J by 7 bases, and 15 bases separated the two germline ends. Germline assignment: CDR1 LGHNA and CDR2 YSLEER.